The 18 T cell receptor beta chains below all came from one sample that was sequenced in a study of T-cell reconstitution after alpha-beta-depleted transplantation in children. The authors prepared the TCRbeta library with unique molecular identifiers. TCRdb called the PCR reads again in MiXCR, with one record for every CDR3 protein. The sample records 780,000 or so distinct CDR3 sequences, roughly 15% being singletons. This sample comprised PBMCs, mostly from graft donor cells, obtained 360 days after TCRalphabeta/CD19-depleted stem cell transplant. These receptors were collected from a male patient between 5 and 17 years old who had a stem cell transplant for acute lymphoblastic leukemia, so the T cells may come from the graft donor.

The chain couples TRBV12-3 or TRBV12-4 to TRBJ2-5, with D hard to call. Trimming shortened V by 3 bases and J by 5 bases, and 13 bases separated the two germline ends. CDR3 length: 14 residues. The CDR3 DNA reads TGTGCCAGCAGTTTGGCTAGGTATGGGGAGACCCAGTACTTC. It yields the protein CASSLARYGETQYF.

This clonotype came up a few times. The chain couples TRBV20-1 to TRBJ2-5, with TRBD2 matching 14 bases. The germline gives CDR1 DFQATT, CDR2 SNEGSKA (reference sequence). The CDR3 runs 14 residues. The V gene end was trimmed by 5 bases and the J gene end by 5 bases; junction bases not matched to a gene: 4. CDR3 bases: TGCAGTGCTTGGGGACTAGCGGGAGCGGAGACCCAGTACTTC. This sequence encodes CSAWGLAGAETQYF.

This clonotype has only a few counts. The chain couples TRBV9 to TRBJ2-2; TRBD2 aligns across 7 bases. The germline CDR1 and CDR2 sequences are SGDLS and YYNGEE. The CDR3 spans 16 residues. V lost 0 bases, J lost 7 bases, and 9 bases stayed unmatched. CDR3 sequence reads: CASSVGLAESHGELFF. CDR3 sequence (DNA): TGTGCCAGCAGCGTAGGGCTAGCGGAGTCCCACGGGGAGCTGTTTTTT.

This clonotype turned up a few times. CDR3 sequence: CASSYSVESRGYTF. The CDR3 DNA sequence: TGTGCCAGCAGTTACTCGGTAGAGTCGCGGGGCTACACCTTC. V and J are TRBV6-5 and TRBJ1-2; D is uncertain. This CDR3 region has 14 residues. The V end lost 0 bases, the J end lost 8 bases, and 13 bases lay between the germline ends. Germline CDR1 is MNHEY and CDR2 is SVGAGI.

This clonotype has a handful of counts. The rearrangement uses TRBV20-1 and TRBJ2-5, with D perhaps TRBD1 (6 bases). V was shortened by 3 bases and J by 3 bases, with 14 bases between the two germline ends. This CDR3 is 14 amino acids long. The V gene's germline CDR1 is DFQATT and CDR2 SNEGSKA (reference sequence). The CDR3 DNA is TGCAGTGCTAGGGGCGTTGGGGGCAAAGAGACCCAGTACTTC. Its translation: CSARGVGGKETQYF.

On this clonotype: Mismatch with germline at one junction end may stem from a read error. The chain uses TRBV3-1 and TRBJ2-1; D unresolved. The CDR3 runs to 13 residues. The germline CDR1 and CDR2 sequences are LGHDT and YNNKEL (reference sequence). CDR3 loop: CASRQEVYGEQFF. The CDR3 nucleotides are TGTGCCAGCAGACAAGAGGTCTACGGAGAGCAGTTCTTC.

This clonotype was counted only a few times. This CDR3 reads CASSQDQGLAYNEQFF. The DNA of the CDR3 is TGTGCCAGCAGCCAAGATCAGGGACTAGCGTACAATGAGCAGTTCTTC. This chain uses TRBV14 with TRBJ2-1, with 10 bases aligning to TRBD2. This CDR3 spans 16 amino acids. Germline lookup yields CDR1 SGHDN and CDR2 FVKESK. Trimming removed 0 bases from V and 4 bases from J; junction bases left unmatched: 3.

The chain joins TRBV29-1 to TRBJ1-1; D gene unclear. The CDR3 has 12 residues. V was pared by 3 bases and J by 9 bases, with 14 bases between. Germline V gene data show CDR1 as SQVTM and CDR2 as ANQGSEA. The CDR3 loop reads CSVDTAGQQAFF. In nucleotides, the CDR3 is TGCAGCGTTGATACTGCTGGGCAGCAAGCTTTCTTT.

This clonotype showed up just a few times. This chain connects TRBV27 to TRBJ1-1; TRBD1 matches at 8 bases. Germline V gene data show CDR1 as MNHEY and CDR2 as SMNVEV (reference sequence). J was trimmed by 2 bases and V by 0 bases; bases with no gene match: 11. The CDR3 is made up of 18 amino acids. The CDR3 DNA reads as TGTGCCAGCAGTTTATCCGGACAGGGAATGGTGCTAAACACTGAAGCTTTCTTT. Translating it yields CASSLSGQGMVLNTEAFF.

The chain employs TRBV29-1 and TRBJ2-1; TRBD2 aligns across 14 bases. This CDR3 is built from 17 residues. Germline lookup yields CDR1 SQVTM and CDR2 ANQGSEA. This CDR3 is CSSTWGTSGSSGNEQFF. The CDR3 nucleotides read TGCAGTTCTACCTGGGGGACTAGCGGGAGTAGTGGTAATGAGCAGTTCTTC.

This clonotype has only a few counts. V gene TRBV6-5 combines with J gene TRBJ2-3; either TRBD1 or TRBD2 may supply D (5 bases each). The ends were cut back, 4 bases at V and 0 bases at J, with 11 bases in the middle. The CDR3 loop spans 15 amino acids. The germline gives CDR1 MNHEY, CDR2 SVGAGI. This CDR3 reads CASSLGRVSTDTQYF. The CDR3 nucleotides read TGTGCCAGCAGTTTGGGACGGGTGAGCACAGATACGCAGTATTTT.

There are a few counts of this clonotype. V and J are TRBV10-3 and TRBJ2-7, with D perhaps TRBD2 (5 bases). This CDR3 region has 11 residues. Germline V gene lookup returns CDR1 ENHRY and CDR2 SYGVKD. V gave up 10 bases and J gave up 4 bases, with 11 bases separating them. The CDR3 protein is CATLGLYEQYF. The CDR3 DNA reads TGTGCCACCCTTGGACTTTACGAGCAGTACTTC.

This clonotype was picked up a small number of times. The chain links TRBV7-8 to TRBJ1-1; no clear D gene. CDR1 and CDR2 (germline): SGHVS, FQNEAQ. This CDR3 is 12 amino acids long. V lost 5 bases to trimming and J lost 4 bases, with 8 bases between them. The CDR3 DNA is TGTGCCAGCAGCCTACCGGTCACTGAAGCTTTCTTT. This sequence encodes CASSLPVTEAFF. Combining the CDR3 with reference TRBV7-8 and TRBJ1-1 gives the whole variable domain GAGVSQSPRYKVAKRGQDVALRCDPISGHVSLFWYQQALGQGPEFLTYFQNEAQLDKSGLPSDRFFAERPEGSVSTLKIQRTQQEDSAVYLCASSLPVTEAFFGQGTRLTVV.

This clonotype appeared many times. This chain links TRBV6-5 with TRBJ2-2; D remains unclear. This CDR3 is built from 11 residues. V lost 5 bases and J 5 bases, leaving 3 bases between the germline ends. The germline gives CDR1 MNHEY, CDR2 SVGAGI. In DNA form, the CDR3 reads TGTGCCAGCAGTCAGACCGGGGAGCTGTTTTTT. It yields the protein CASSQTGELFF.

The CDR3 DNA follows: TGTGCCAGCAGTTTCTCACTTACCGGGGAGCTGTTTTTT. Translating gives CASSFSLTGELFF. This sequence joins TRBV12-3 or TRBV12-4 and TRBJ2-2; D unclear. CDR3 length: 13 residues. Trimming took off 3 bases at V and 5 bases at J, with 7 bases between the two ends.

Only a few counts were recorded for this clonotype. The chain recombines TRBV11-1 with TRBJ1-2; D is unclear. CDR3 length: 18 residues. The V end lost 4 bases, the J end lost 3 bases, and 24 bases lay between the germline ends. The V gene's germline CDR1 is SGHAT and CDR2 FQDESV (reference sequence). CDR3: CASSSLRRGRALHYGYTF. In DNA form, the CDR3 reads TGTGCCAGCAGCTCCCTTCGTCGCGGACGGGCTTTACACTATGGCTACACCTTC.

This clonotype was recorded many times. CDR3 amino acids: CASSWGLAGYNEQFF. DNA for the CDR3: TGCGCCAGCAGCTGGGGACTAGCGGGTTACAATGAGCAGTTCTTC. This chain joins TRBV4-1 and TRBJ2-1; 12 nucleotides match TRBD2. V trimming: 5 bases; J trimming: 4 bases; junction bases outside the gene matches: 3. Germline V lookup: CDR1 MGHRA, CDR2 YSYEKL. The CDR3 is made up of 15 amino acids.

V gene TRBV11-2 combines with J gene TRBJ2-4; TRBD2 matches 8 bases. The CDR3 runs 16 residues. From germline, CDR1 is SGHAT and CDR2 FQNNGV. After removal of 1 base from V and 4 bases from J, the junction contained 6 bases not matched to a gene. As DNA, the CDR3 is TGTGCCAGCAGCTTAGTGACGGGAGGGATAAAAAACATTCAGTACTTC. It yields the protein CASSLVTGGIKNIQYF.